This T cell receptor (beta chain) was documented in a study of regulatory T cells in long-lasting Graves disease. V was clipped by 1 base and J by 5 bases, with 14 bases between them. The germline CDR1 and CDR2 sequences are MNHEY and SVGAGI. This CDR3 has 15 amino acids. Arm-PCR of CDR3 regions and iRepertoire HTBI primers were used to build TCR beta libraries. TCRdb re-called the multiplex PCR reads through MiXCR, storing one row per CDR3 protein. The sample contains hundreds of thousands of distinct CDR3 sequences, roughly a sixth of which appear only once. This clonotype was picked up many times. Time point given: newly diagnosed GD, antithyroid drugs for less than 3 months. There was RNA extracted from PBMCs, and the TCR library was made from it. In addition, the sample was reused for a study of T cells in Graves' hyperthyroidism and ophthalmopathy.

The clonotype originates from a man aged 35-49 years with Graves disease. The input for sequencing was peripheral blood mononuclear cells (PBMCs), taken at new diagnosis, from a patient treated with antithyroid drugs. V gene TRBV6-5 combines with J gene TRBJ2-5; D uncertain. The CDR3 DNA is TGTGCCAGCAGTTACTGGACGGCGGCCCTGGAGACCCAGTACTTC. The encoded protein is CASSYWTAALETQYF.